A single T cell receptor (beta chain) is shown here with its context. This sample is part of a study of blood T cell repertoires in COVID-19. The ends were cut back, 2 bases at V and 5 bases at J, with 9 bases in the middle. The length of the CDR3 is 13 residues. Germline V lookup: CDR1 MNHEY, CDR2 SVGAGI. The assay was immunoSEQ multiplex PCR, and TCRdb's table has in-frame clones only and misses some. Of 200,000 to 250,000 clones in the sample, 75% to 85% were seen once. This receptor was taken from a woman in her thirties with COVID-19, enrolled during active disease. Sequencing input: peripheral blood. The V call is TRBV6-5, the J call TRBJ1-2; possibly TRBD1 for D (5 bases). The CDR3 DNA follows: TGTGCCAGCAGTTACCAGGCAGGGTATGGCTACACCTTC. It yields the protein CASSYQAGYGYTF.